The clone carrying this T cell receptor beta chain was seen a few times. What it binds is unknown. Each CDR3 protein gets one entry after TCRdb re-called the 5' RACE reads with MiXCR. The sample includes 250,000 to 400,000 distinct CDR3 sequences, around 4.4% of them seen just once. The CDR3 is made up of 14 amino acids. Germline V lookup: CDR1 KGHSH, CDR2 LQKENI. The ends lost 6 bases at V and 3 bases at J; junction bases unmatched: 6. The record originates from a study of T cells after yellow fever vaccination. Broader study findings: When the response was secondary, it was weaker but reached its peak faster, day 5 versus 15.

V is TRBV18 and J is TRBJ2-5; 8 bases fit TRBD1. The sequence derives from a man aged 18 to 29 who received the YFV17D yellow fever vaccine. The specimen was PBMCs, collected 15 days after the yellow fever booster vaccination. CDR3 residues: CASSSGQVEETQYF. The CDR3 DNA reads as TGTGCCAGCTCCTCGGGACAGGTGGAAGAGACCCAGTACTTC.